A selection of T cell receptor beta chains follows, all from one sample in a study of OX40 agonist ivuxolimab in advanced cancers. Sequencing was performed with immunoSEQ multiplex PCR; in TCRdb, only in-frame clones are kept and a portion is missing. The table lists roughly 72,000 clones, 65% to 85% of them singletons. Sequencing used CD4+ or CD8+ T cells sorted from blood, obtained in a trial of the OX40 agonist ivuxolimab. The receptors come from an adult with an advanced solid tumor such as melanoma, head and neck, liver or kidney cancer. Both conserved end residues are part of each CDR3. D genes are given only for firm matches. Clone size appears in some rows only: once, few, many, or a class for an expanded clone.

V: TRBV7-9
size: NA
D: NA
J: TRBJ2-3
DNA: TGTGCCAGCAGCAAAATCGACAGCACAGATACGCAGTATTTT
CDR3: CASSKIDSTDTQYF

V: TRBV6-1
size: NA
D: TRBD1
J: TRBJ1-2
DNA: TGTGCCAGCAGGCAACAGGGGGCGGATGGCTACACCTTC
CDR3: CASRQQGADGYTF

V: TRBV27
size: NA
D: NA
J: TRBJ1-5
DNA: TGTGCCAGCACTCCGGGATTTAATCAGCCCCAGCATTTT
CDR3: CASTPGFNQPQHF

V: TRBV11-3
size: NA
D: NA
J: TRBJ2-2
DNA: TGTGCCAGCAGCCCCGAGACCGGGGAGCTGTTTTTT
CDR3: CASSPETGELFF

V: TRBV30
size: NA
D: TRBD1
J: TRBJ2-7
DNA: TGTGCCTGGAGAGCACCAGGGGGCGACGAGCAGTACTTC
CDR3: CAWRAPGGDEQYF

V: TRBV5-1
size: NA
D: TRBD1
J: TRBJ1-2
DNA: TGCGCCAGCAGCTTGCGGCAGGGGGCGGATGGCTACACCTTC
CDR3: CASSLRQGADGYTF

V: TRBV5-6
size: NA
D: TRBD2
J: TRBJ2-1
DNA: TGTGCCAGCAGCCAACTAGCGGGAGGGCCGGGTAATGAGCAGTTCTTC
CDR3: CASSQLAGGPGNEQFF

V: TRBV7-9
size: NA
D: NA
J: TRBJ1-3
DNA: TGTGCCAGCAGCTCAGGGTTCGGTGGAAACACCATATATTTT
CDR3: CASSSGFGGNTIYF

V: TRBV5-1
size: NA
D: NA
J: TRBJ1-4
DNA: TGCGCCAGCAGCTCTACGAATTCCCCACTGTTTTTT
CDR3: CASSSTNSPLFF

V: TRBV6-5
size: NA
D: NA
J: TRBJ2-1
DNA: TGTGCCAGCAGTCCCGGGGGTAGTTCAGTGAATGAGCAGTTCTTC
CDR3: CASSPGGSSVNEQFF

V: TRBV2
size: once
D: TRBD1
J: TRBJ1-2
DNA: TGTGCCAGCAGCCTACAGGGGGACTATGGCTACACCTTC
CDR3: CASSLQGDYGYTF

V: TRBV7-9
size: NA
D: TRBD2
J: TRBJ2-5
DNA: TGTGCCAGCAGCCTATTAGCGGGAGGGCCAGAGACCCAGTACTTC
CDR3: CASSLLAGGPETQYF

V: TRBV25-1
size: NA
D: TRBD1
J: TRBJ1-4
DNA: TGTGCCAGCAGTGAATTTTGGGCAGGGGGTAGCCGTCTGTTTTTT
CDR3: CASSEFWAGGSRLFF

V: TRBV27
size: NA
D: TRBD1
J: TRBJ1-2
DNA: TGTGCCAGCAGCCCGACAGGGGCTAACTATGGCTACACCTTC
CDR3: CASSPTGANYGYTF

V: TRBV5-1
size: NA
D: TRBD2
J: TRBJ2-3
DNA: TGCGCCAGCAGCCAAGGGACTAGCGGGACCCCCACAGATACGCAGTATTTT
CDR3: CASSQGTSGTPTDTQYF

V: TRBV10-3
size: few
D: NA
J: TRBJ1-2
DNA: TGTGCCAGCAGTTACTCGATCGGGACAACTGGCTACACCTTC
CDR3: CASSYSIGTTGYTF

V: TRBV6-4
size: many
D: NA
J: TRBJ2-3
DNA: TGTGCCAGCAGTGCGGGGGGCACAGATACGCAGTATTTT
CDR3: CASSAGGTDTQYF

V: TRBV5-5
size: few
D: NA
J: TRBJ2-7
DNA: TGTGCCAGCAGCTTGGGATACGGGTACGAGCAGTACTTC
CDR3: CASSLGYGYEQYF

V: TRBV5-1
size: once
D: TRBD2
J: TRBJ2-1
DNA: TGCGCCAGCAGCTCAGGACTAGCGGGGGGAAATGAGCAGTTCTTC
CDR3: CASSSGLAGGNEQFF

V: TRBV19
size: NA
D: NA
J: TRBJ1-5
DNA: TGTGCCAGTAGTATCTTCGAGTTCGGTCAGCCCCAGCATTTT
CDR3: CASSIFEFGQPQHF

V: TRBV19
size: NA
D: NA
J: TRBJ2-7
DNA: TGTGCCAGTAGTATGGTGGGTGCCTACGAGCAGTACTTC
CDR3: CASSMVGAYEQYF

V: TRBV7-9
size: many
D: NA
J: TRBJ1-2
DNA: TGTGCCAGCAGCCCGACAGTCTTGTCGAACTATGGCTACACCTTC
CDR3: CASSPTVLSNYGYTF

V: TRBV5-1
size: NA
D: NA
J: TRBJ1-4
DNA: TGCGCCAGCAGCTTGGGACAGTATAATGAAAAACTGTTTTTT
CDR3: CASSLGQYNEKLFF

V: TRBV28
size: NA
D: TRBD1
J: TRBJ1-1
DNA: TGTGCCAGCAGTTTGCAGGGGGGCGGCACTGAAGCTTTCTTT
CDR3: CASSLQGGGTEAFF

V: TRBV5-1
size: NA
D: NA
J: TRBJ2-5
DNA: TGCGCCAGCAGCCGAGAACCCCAGGCGTCCCAAGAGACCCAGTACTTC
CDR3: CASSREPQASQETQYF

V: TRBV6-6
size: few
D: TRBD1
J: TRBJ1-2
DNA: TGTGCTACAACCGGGACAGCGTATGGCTACACCTTC
CDR3: CATTGTAYGYTF

V: TRBV6-6
size: many
D: NA
J: TRBJ1-1
DNA: TGTGCCAGCAGTTACCGAGGGTCGAACACTGAAGCTTTCTTT
CDR3: CASSYRGSNTEAFF

V: TRBV11-3
size: NA
D: NA
J: TRBJ2-3
DNA: TGTGCCAGCAGCGCGACAACAATAGGGGAAGGCGGCACAGATACGCAGTATTTT
CDR3: CASSATTIGEGGTDTQYF

V: TRBV6-6
size: NA
D: NA
J: TRBJ1-5
DNA: TGTGCCAGCAGTTACGGTGATCAGCCCCAGCATTTT
CDR3: CASSYGDQPQHF

V: TRBV7-2
size: NA
D: NA
J: TRBJ2-1
DNA: TGTGCCAGCAGCTGGAGTATCTCGCAGAATGAGCAGTTCTTC
CDR3: CASSWSISQNEQFF

V: TRBV5-4
size: NA
D: NA
J: TRBJ2-7
DNA: TGTGCCAGCAGCTTGGCCGTAGCCCCCTACGAGCAGTACTTC
CDR3: CASSLAVAPYEQYF

V: TRBV5-4
size: NA
D: TRBD2
J: TRBJ2-7
DNA: TGTGCCAGCAGCGCAAGCGGGGGCCCAACCTACGAGCAGTACTTC
CDR3: CASSASGGPTYEQYF

V: TRBV7-2
size: NA
D: NA
J: TRBJ2-3
DNA: TGTGCCAGCAGCCGCTCCGGGAACACAGATACGCAGTATTTT
CDR3: CASSRSGNTDTQYF

V: TRBV27
size: NA
D: TRBD2
J: TRBJ2-3
DNA: TGTGCCAGCAAAGTAGCGGGGGCTACGGATACGCAGTATTTT
CDR3: CASKVAGATDTQYF

V: TRBV28
size: NA
D: TRBD1
J: TRBJ1-2
DNA: TGTGCCAGCAGTTTAATCCAGGGGGCTCATGGCTACACCTTC
CDR3: CASSLIQGAHGYTF

V: TRBV20-1
size: NA
D: NA
J: TRBJ2-7
DNA: TGCAGTGCTAGCAGGCTCTCTGAGCAGTACTTC
CDR3: CSASRLSEQYF

V: TRBV2
size: NA
D: NA
J: TRBJ2-3
DNA: TGTGCCAGCAGTGATTTGCAAGATACGCAGTATTTT
CDR3: CASSDLQDTQYF

V: TRBV10-3
size: few
D: TRBD1
J: TRBJ1-1
DNA: TGCTCCTCTGGGACAGGGGAAAACACTGAAGCTTTCTTT
CDR3: CSSGTGENTEAFF

V: TRBV10-3
size: NA
D: TRBD2
J: TRBJ2-3
DNA: TGTGCCATCAGTGAGTCCAGCGGGAGTAGGACAGATACGCAGTATTTT
CDR3: CAISESSGSRTDTQYF